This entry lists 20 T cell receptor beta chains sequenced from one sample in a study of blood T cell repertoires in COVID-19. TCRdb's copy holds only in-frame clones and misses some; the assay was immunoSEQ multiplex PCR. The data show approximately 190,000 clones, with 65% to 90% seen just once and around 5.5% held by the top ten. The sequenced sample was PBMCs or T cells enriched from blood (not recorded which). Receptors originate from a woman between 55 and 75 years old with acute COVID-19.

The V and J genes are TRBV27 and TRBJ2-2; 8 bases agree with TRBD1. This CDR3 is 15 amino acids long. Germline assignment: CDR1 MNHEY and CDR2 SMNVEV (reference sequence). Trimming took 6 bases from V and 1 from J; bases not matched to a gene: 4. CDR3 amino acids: CASRDRALNTGELFF. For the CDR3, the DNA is TGTGCCAGCAGGGACAGGGCCTTGAACACCGGGGAGCTGTTTTTT.

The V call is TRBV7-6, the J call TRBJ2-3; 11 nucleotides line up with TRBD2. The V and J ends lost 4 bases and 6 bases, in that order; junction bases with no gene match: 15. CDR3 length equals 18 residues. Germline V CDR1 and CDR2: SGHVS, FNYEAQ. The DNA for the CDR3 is TGTGCCAGCAGCTCCACCCTGGGACTAGCGGAAACGGAGGATACGCAGTATTTT. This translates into CASSSTLGLAETEDTQYF.

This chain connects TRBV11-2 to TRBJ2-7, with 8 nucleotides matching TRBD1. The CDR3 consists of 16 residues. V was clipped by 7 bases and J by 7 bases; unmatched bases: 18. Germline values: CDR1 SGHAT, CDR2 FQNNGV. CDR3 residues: CASTKRPQGAQGEQYF. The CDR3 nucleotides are TGTGCCAGCACCAAAAGGCCGCAGGGGGCTCAGGGAGAGCAGTACTTC.

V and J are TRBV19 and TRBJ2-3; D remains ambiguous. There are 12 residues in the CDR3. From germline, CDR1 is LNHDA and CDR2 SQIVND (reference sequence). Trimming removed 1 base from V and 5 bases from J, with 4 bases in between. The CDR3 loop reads CASSIGGDTQYF. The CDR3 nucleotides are TGTGCCAGTAGTATAGGAGGAGATACGCAGTATTTT.

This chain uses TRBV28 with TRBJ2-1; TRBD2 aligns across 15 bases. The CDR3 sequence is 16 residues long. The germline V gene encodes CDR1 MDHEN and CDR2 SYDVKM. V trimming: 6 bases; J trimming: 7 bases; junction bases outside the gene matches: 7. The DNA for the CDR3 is TGTGCCAGCAGAAGACCGGGACTAGCGGGGGGAAATGAGCAGTTCTTC. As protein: CASRRPGLAGGNEQFF.

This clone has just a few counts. The CDR3 region has the DNA TGTGCCAGTAGTATAGCCGCGGGGGGGCGGAATTCACCCCTCCACTTT. It codes for CASSIAAGGRNSPLHF. This rearrangement joins TRBV19 to TRBJ1-6; possible D gene TRBD1, 6 bases. This CDR3 region has 16 residues. Looked up from germline, CDR1 is LNHDA and CDR2 is SQIVND (reference sequence). Trimming left V 1 base short and J 7 bases short, with 14 bases between. Drawing the rest from reference TRBV19 and TRBJ1-6, the complete variable domain is DGGITQSPKYLFRKEGQNVTLSCEQNLNHDAMYWYRQDPGQGLRLIYYSQIVNDFQKGDIAEGYSVSREKKESFPLTVTSAQKNPTAFYLCASSIAAGGRNSPLHFGNGTRLTVT.

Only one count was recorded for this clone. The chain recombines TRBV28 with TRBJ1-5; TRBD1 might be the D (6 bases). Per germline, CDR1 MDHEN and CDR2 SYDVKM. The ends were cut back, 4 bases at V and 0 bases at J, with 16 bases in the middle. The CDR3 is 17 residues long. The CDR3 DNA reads TGTGCCAGCAGTTCATGGCAGGGGCGGTATAGCAATCAGCCCCAGCATTTT. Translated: CASSSWQGRYSNQPQHF.

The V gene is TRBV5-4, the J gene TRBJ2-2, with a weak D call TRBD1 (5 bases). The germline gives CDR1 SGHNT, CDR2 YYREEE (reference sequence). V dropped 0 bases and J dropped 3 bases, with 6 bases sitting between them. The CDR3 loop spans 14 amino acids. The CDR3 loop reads CASSLEQDTGELFF. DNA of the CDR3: TGTGCCAGCAGCTTGGAACAGGACACCGGGGAGCTGTTTTTT.

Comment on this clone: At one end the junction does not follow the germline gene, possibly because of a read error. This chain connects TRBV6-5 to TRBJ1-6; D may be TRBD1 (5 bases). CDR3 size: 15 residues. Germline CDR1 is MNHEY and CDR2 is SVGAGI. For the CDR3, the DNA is TGTGCCAGCAGCTACTTCGGCAGGGCGGAATCACCCCTCCACTTT. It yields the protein CASSYFGRAESPLHF.

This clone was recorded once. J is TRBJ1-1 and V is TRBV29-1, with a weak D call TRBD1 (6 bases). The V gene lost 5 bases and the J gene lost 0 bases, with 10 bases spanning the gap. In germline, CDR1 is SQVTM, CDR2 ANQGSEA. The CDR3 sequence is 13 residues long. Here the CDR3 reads CSVRGQVNTEAFF. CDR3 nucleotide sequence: TGCAGCGTTAGGGGACAAGTGAACACTGAAGCTTTCTTT.

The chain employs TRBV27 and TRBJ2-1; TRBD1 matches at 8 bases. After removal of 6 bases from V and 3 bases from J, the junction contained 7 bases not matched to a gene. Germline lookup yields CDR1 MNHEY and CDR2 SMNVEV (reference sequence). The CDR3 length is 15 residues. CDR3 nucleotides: TGTGCCAGCAGAGGGCTAGGACAGGGCTACAATGAGCAGTTCTTC. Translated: CASRGLGQGYNEQFF.

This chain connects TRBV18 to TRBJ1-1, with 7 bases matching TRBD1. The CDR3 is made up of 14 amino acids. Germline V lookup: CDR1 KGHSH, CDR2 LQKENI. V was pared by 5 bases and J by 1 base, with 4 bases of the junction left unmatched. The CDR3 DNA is TGTGCCAGCTCAGAGGGACAGACGAACACTGAAGCTTTCTTT. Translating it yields CASSEGQTNTEAFF.

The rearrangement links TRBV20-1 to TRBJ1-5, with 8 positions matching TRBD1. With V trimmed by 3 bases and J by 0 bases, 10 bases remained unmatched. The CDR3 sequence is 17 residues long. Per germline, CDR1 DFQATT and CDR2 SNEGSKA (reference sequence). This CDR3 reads CSASLGQGGDSNQPQHF. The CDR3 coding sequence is TGCAGTGCTAGTCTCGGACAGGGAGGGGATAGCAATCAGCCCCAGCATTTT.

CDR3 sequence: CAWAGLPNTEAFF. The CDR3 DNA is TGTGCCTGGGCGGGGCTGCCGAACACTGAAGCTTTCTTT. This rearrangement joins TRBV30 to TRBJ1-1; D may be TRBD1 (5 bases). The CDR3 sequence is 13 residues long. V was trimmed by 5 bases and J by 1 base, leaving 11 bases between them. Germline V gives CDR1 GTSNPN, CDR2 SVGIG (reference sequence).

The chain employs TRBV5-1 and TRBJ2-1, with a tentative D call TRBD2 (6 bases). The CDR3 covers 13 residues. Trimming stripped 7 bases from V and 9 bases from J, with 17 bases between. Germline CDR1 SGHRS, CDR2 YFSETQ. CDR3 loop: CASRRLEGGEQFF. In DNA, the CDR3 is TGCGCCAGCCGCAGACTAGAAGGTGGTGAGCAGTTCTTC. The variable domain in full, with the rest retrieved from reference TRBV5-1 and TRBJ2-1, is KAGVTQTPRYLIKTRGQQVTLSCSPISGHRSVSWYQQTPGQGLQFLFEYFSETQRNKGNFPGRFSGRQFSNSRSEMNVSTLELGDSALYLCASRRLEGGEQFFGPGTRLTVL.

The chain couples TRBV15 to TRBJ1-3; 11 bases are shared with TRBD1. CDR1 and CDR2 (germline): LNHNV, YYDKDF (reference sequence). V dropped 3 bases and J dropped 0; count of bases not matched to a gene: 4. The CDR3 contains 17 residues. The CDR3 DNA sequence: TGTGCCACCAGCAGGGGGACAGGGGGTTTCTCTGGAAACACCATATATTTT. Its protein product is CATSRGTGGFSGNTIYF.

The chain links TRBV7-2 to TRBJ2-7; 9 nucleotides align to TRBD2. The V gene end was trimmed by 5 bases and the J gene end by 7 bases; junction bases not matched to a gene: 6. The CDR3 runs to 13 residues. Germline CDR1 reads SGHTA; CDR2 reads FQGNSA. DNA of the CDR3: TGTGCCAGCAGCGCTTCACTAGCGGGTGAGCAGTACGTC. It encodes CASSASLAGEQYV.

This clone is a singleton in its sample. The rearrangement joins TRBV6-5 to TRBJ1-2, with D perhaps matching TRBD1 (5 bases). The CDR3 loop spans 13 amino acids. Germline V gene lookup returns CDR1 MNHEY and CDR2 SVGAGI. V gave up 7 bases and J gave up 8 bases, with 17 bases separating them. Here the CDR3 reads CASNPPPGRGYTF. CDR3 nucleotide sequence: TGTGCCAGCAACCCCCCCCCAGGGCGCGGCTACACCTTC.

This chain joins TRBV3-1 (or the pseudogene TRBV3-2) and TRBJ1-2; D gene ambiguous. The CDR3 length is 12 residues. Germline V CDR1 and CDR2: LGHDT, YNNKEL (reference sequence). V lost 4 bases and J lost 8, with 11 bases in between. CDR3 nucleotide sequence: TGTGCCAGCAGCCTCCGGACGGGAGGCTACACCTTC. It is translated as CASSLRTGGYTF.

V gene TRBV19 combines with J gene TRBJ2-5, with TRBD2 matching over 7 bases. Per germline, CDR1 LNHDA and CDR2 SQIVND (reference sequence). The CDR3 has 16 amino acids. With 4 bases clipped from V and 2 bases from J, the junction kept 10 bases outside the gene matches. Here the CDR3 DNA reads TGTGCCAGTAGTAGTAGCGCGGGGGAGAAACAAGAGACCCAGTACTTC. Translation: CASSSSAGEKQETQYF.